These 2 T cell receptor beta chains came from one sample sequenced in a study of blood T cell repertoires in COVID-19. Clones were sequenced by immunoSEQ multiplex PCR, and TCRdb holds only the in-frame ones, with some missing. The sample carries 60,000 to 85,000 clones, 75% to 95% recorded once. The specimen was peripheral blood. These TCRs come from a man aged 35 to 55 with COVID-19, enrolled during active disease.

This clone is a singleton in its sample. This chain joins TRBV27 and TRBJ1-3, with TRBD1 identical over 7 bases. The CDR3 loop spans 16 amino acids. The germline V gene has CDR1 MNHEY and CDR2 SMNVEV (reference sequence). V was pared by 4 bases and J by 4 bases, with 10 bases of the junction left unmatched. As DNA, the CDR3 is TGTGCCAGCAGTTCATGGGGACAGTCCTCCGGAAACACCATATATTTT. Its translation: CASSSWGQSSGNTIYF.

J is TRBJ1-6 and V is TRBV5-4, with a possible D match to TRBD1 (6 bases). Per the germline V gene, CDR1 is SGHNT and CDR2 is YYREEE (reference sequence). The ends were cut back, 4 bases at V and 10 bases at J, with 18 bases in the middle. The CDR3 totals 15 residues. The CDR3, as DNA: TGTGCCAGCAGCGCTAACAGGGCCCTGGGCTCACCCCTCCACTTT. It codes for CASSANRALGSPLHF.